These T cell receptor beta chains were read from a single sample in a study of early stage breast cancer tumors. TCRdb's copy holds only in-frame clones and misses some; the assay was immunoSEQ multiplex PCR. Among around 30,000 clones listed, almost 75% were seen once. Sequencing was done on a sample of breast tumor tissue. Every receptor here comes from a person aged 25 to 39 with breast cancer. Each CDR3 is given without its conserved first and last residue. The order of the fields is CDR3 protein, V gene.

CDR3aa: ASSPAGAGAYEATEAF; v_gene: TRBV5-1
CDR3aa: AWSVNKETQY; v_gene: TRBV30
CDR3aa: ASSDSGLAGADTQY; v_gene: TRBV6-4
CDR3aa: ASSLGGLTYNEQF; v_gene: TRBV11-3
CDR3aa: AWASIAGGSSYEQY; v_gene: TRBV30
CDR3aa: AWSPQNTGELF; v_gene: TRBV30
CDR3aa: ASSLQGTNEKLF; v_gene: TRBV5-6
CDR3aa: ASSESATGELF; v_gene: TRBV10-1
CDR3aa: ASSLAGGSFGNTEAF; v_gene: TRBV27
CDR3aa: ASSLSRGGYSNQPQH; v_gene: TRBV5-8
CDR3aa: ASRPWGGPIEAF; v_gene: TRBV10-2
CDR3aa: ASSLRWTSGRGEQF; v_gene: TRBV11-2
CDR3aa: ASNGDSYNSPLH; v_gene: TRBV2
CDR3aa: ASSLRGVSGNQPQH; v_gene: TRBV7-2
CDR3aa: ASSVAGQFRNEQF; v_gene: TRBV9
CDR3aa: ASSYLAGTDTQY; v_gene: TRBV5-1
CDR3aa: ASSKGLAGDNEQF; v_gene: TRBV7-3
CDR3aa: ASSSKETQY; v_gene: TRBV6-6
CDR3aa: ASRESRNQPQH; v_gene: TRBV7-8
CDR3aa: ASSESGGGWTKNIQY; v_gene: TRBV10-2
CDR3aa: ASGTQRDYHNEQF; v_gene: TRBV12-5
CDR3aa: ASSEWAGDGYT; v_gene: TRBV25-1
CDR3aa: ASPLGPGNQPQH; v_gene: TRBV21-1
CDR3aa: ASSYSNLGTSNGYT; v_gene: TRBV6-6
CDR3aa: ASSWTSADMDEQF; v_gene: TRBV9
CDR3aa: ASSSTDRANTEAF; v_gene: TRBV6-6
CDR3aa: ASSLGTAGELGYTQY; v_gene: TRBV7-2
CDR3aa: ASSLGLAGEASGTGELF; v_gene: TRBV11-2
CDR3aa: ASSYITGGSSPLH; v_gene: TRBV6-5
CDR3aa: ASSLPGLLNTEAF; v_gene: TRBV11-2
CDR3aa: ASSIGGGIDEQY; v_gene: TRBV19
CDR3aa: ASSPRSSYEQY; v_gene: TRBV7-9